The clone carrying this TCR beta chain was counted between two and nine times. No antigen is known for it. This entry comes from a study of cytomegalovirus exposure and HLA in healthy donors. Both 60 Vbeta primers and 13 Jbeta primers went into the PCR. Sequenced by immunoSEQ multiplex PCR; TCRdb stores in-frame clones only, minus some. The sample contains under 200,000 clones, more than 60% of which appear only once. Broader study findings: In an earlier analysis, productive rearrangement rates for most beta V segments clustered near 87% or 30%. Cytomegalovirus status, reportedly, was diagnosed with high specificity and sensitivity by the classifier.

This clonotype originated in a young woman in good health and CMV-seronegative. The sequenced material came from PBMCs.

The CDR3 protein is CASSSLGGHTDTQYF. As DNA, the CDR3 is TGTGCCAGCAGTTCCCTCGGGGGGCACACAGATACGCAGTATTTT. The J gene is TRBJ2-3, the V gene TRBV6-6; a weak D match, TRBD2 (7 bases). Germline V CDR1 and CDR2: MNHNY, SVGAGI (reference sequence). Trimming removed 4 bases from V and 2 bases from J, with 13 bases in between. The CDR3 contains 15 residues.